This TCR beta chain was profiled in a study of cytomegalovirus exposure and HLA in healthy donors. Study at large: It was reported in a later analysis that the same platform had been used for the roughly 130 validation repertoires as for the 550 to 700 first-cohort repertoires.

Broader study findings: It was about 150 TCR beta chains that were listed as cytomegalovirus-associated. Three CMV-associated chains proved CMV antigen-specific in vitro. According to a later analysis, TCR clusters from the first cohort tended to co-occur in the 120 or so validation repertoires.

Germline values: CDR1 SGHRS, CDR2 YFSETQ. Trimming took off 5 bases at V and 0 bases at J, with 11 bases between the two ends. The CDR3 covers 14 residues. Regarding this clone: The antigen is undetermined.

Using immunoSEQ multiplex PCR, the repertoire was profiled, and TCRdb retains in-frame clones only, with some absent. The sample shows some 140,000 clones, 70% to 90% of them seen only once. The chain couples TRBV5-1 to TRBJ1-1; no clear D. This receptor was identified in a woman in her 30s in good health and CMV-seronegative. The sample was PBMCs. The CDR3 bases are TGCGCCAGCAGTCTTGCGGGGATGAACACTGAAGCTTTCTTT. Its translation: CASSLAGMNTEAFF.